The clone carrying this T cell receptor (beta chain) was observed once. Antigen: not known. This CDR3 region has 13 residues. J was trimmed by 7 bases and V by 3 bases; bases with no gene match: 3. Germline values: CDR1 LNHDA, CDR2 SQIVND (reference sequence). TCRdb's copy holds only in-frame clones and misses some; the assay was immunoSEQ multiplex PCR. The table lists over 50,000 clones, around 81% of them singletons. The data stem from a study of T cell responses to AZD1222 COVID-19 vaccine. Study-wide results and caveats: The study sampled repertoires only after the peak T cell response. Unmutated regions of variants are reportedly targeted by nearly half of spike-specific TCRs. The study found Spike-specific TCR breadth and depth rose after two AZD1222 doses. Only a handful of AZD1222 recipients were seropositive at baseline.

The sequencing here drew on peripheral blood, taken 28 days after the second AZD1222 dose. V usage is TRBV19 and J usage is TRBJ1-5; 7 bases match TRBD1. This clonotype originated in an adult who received the AZD1222 COVID-19 vaccine. CDR3: CASSIQGGQPQHF. In nucleotides, the CDR3 is TGTGCCAGTAGTATCCAGGGGGGGCAGCCCCAGCATTTT.